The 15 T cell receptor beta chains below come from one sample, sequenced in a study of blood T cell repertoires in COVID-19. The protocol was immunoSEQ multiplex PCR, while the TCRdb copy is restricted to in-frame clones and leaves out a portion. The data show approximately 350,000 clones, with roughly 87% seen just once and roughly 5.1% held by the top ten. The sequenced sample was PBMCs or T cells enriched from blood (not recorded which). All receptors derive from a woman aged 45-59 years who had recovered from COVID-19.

CDR3 DNA sequence: TGTGCCAGCCAACACAGGGCCCTATCTTATAACACCGGGGAGCTGTTTTTT. Residues: CASQHRALSYNTGELFF. The chain joins TRBV3-1 (or the pseudogene TRBV3-2) to TRBJ2-2, with D maybe TRBD1 (6 bases). This CDR3 is built from 17 residues. Trimming removed 8 bases at V and 2 bases at J, with 21 bases between. CDR1 is LGHDT, CDR2 YNNKEL, per germline (reference sequence).

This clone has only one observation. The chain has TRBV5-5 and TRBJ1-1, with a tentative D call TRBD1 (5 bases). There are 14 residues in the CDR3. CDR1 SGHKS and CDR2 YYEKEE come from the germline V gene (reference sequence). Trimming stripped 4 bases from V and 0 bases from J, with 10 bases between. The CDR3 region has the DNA TGTGCCAGCAGCGTCGGACACCTGAACACTGAAGCTTTCTTT. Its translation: CASSVGHLNTEAFF.

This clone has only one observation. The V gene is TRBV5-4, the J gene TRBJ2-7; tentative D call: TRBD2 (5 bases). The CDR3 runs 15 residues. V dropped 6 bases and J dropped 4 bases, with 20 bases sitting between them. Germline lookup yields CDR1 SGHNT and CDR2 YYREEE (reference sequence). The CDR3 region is CASKPSADSIYEQYF. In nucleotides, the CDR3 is TGTGCCAGCAAGCCGTCTGCGGACTCGATATACGAGCAGTACTTC.

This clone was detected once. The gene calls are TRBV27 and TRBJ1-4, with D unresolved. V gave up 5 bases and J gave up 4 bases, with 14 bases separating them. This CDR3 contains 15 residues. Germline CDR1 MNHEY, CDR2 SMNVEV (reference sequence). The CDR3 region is CASSRRETNNEKLFF. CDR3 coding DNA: TGTGCCAGCAGTCGGCGGGAGACTAATAATGAAAAACTGTTTTTT. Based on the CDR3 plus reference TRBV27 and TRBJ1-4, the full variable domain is EAQVTQNPRYLITVTGKKLTVTCSQNMNHEYMSWYRQDPGLGLRQIYYSMNVEVTDKGDVPEGYKVSRKEKRNFPLILESPSPNQTSLYFCASSRRETNNEKLFFGSGTQLSVL.

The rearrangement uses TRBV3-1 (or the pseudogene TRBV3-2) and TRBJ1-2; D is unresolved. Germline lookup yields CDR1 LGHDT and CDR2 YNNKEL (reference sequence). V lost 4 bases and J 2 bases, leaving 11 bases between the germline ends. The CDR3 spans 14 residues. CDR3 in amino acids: CASSRGPNNYGYTF. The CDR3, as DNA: TGTGCCAGCAGCCGCGGTCCCAACAACTATGGCTACACCTTC.

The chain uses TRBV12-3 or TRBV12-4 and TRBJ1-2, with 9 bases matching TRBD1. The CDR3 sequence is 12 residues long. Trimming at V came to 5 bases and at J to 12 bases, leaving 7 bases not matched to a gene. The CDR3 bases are TGTGCCAGCAGTCCGGGGACAGGGCAGAACACCTTC. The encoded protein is CASSPGTGQNTF.

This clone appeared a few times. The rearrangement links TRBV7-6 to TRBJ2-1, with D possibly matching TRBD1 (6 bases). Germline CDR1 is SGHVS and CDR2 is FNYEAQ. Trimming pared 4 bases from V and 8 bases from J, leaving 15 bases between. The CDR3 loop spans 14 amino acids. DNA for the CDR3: TGTGCCAGCAGCTCGGTTCCTGGGGGCCATGAGCAGTTCTTC. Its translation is CASSSVPGGHEQFF.

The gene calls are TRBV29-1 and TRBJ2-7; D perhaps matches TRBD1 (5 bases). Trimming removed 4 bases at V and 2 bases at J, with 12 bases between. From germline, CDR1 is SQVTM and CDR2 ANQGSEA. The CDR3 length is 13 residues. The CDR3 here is CSVGVTGTYEQYF. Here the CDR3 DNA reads TGCAGCGTTGGAGTTACAGGAACCTACGAGCAGTACTTC.

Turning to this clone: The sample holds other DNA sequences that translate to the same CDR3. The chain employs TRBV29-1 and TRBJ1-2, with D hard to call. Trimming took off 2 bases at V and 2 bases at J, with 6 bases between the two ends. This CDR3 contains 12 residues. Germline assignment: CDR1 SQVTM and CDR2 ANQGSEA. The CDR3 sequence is CSVESGNYGYTF. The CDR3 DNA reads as TGCAGCGTTGAATCCGGGAACTATGGCTACACCTTC.

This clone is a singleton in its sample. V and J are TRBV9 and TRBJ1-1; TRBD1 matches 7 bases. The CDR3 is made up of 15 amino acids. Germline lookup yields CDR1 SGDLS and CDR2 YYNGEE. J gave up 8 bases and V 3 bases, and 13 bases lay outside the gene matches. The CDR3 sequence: CASSASGTANFEAFF. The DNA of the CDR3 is TGTGCCAGCAGCGCTTCCGGGACAGCGAATTTCGAAGCTTTCTTT.

The CDR3 is CSVEDFGGGPGYTF. In nucleotides, the CDR3 is TGCAGCGTTGAAGATTTTGGGGGAGGGCCTGGCTACACCTTC. The chain couples TRBV29-1 to TRBJ1-2; D is possibly TRBD1 (5 bases). This CDR3 is built from 14 residues. Trimming left V 0 bases short and J 7 bases short, with 15 bases between. Germline CDR1 is SQVTM and CDR2 is ANQGSEA. The whole variable domain, remainder taken from reference TRBV29-1 and TRBJ1-2, is SAVISQKPSRDICQRGTSLTIQCQVDSQVTMMFWYRQQPGQSLTLIATANQGSEATYESGFVIDKFPISRPNLTFSTLTVSNMSPEDSSIYLCSVEDFGGGPGYTFGSGTRLTVV.

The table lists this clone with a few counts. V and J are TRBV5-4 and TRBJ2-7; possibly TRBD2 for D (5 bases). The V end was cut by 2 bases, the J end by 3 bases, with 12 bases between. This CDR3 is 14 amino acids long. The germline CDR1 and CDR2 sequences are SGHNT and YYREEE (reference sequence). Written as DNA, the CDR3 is TGTGCCAGCAGCTTTGGGAGAGGATACTACGAGCAGTACTTC. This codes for CASSFGRGYYEQYF.

The CDR3 spells CASSATSGVTDTQYF. The CDR3 nucleotides are TGTGCCAGCAGCGCCACTAGCGGGGTCACAGATACGCAGTATTTT. This chain connects TRBV9 to TRBJ2-3; 10 positions match TRBD2. With 3 bases clipped from V and 2 bases from J, the junction kept 3 bases outside the gene matches. From germline, CDR1 is SGDLS and CDR2 YYNGEE. The CDR3 is 15 residues long.

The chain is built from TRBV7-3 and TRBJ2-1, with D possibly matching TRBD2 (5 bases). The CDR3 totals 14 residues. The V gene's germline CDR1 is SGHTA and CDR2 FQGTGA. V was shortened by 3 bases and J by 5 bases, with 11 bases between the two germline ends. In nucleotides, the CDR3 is TGTGCCAGCAGCTTTTCGGGCGGGCACAATGAGCAGTTCTTC. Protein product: CASSFSGGHNEQFF.

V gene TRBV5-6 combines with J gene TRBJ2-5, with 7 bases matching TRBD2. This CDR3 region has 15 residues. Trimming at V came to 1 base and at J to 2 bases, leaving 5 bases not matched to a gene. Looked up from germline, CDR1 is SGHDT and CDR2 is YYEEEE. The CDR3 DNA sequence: TGTGCCAGCAGCTTGTTTCCAGCGGGACAAGAGACCCAGTACTTC. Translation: CASSLFPAGQETQYF.